This passage covers 27 T cell receptor beta chains from one sample sequenced in a study of Ad26.COV2.S vaccination and SARS-CoV-2 variants. Treatment given: around 19 received Ad26.COV2.S at low or high dose, single or two shots; about 5 received placebo; per-sample allocation not given. All samples were drawn on day 63, counting from the first vaccine or placebo injection. Profiling relied on immunoSEQ multiplex PCR, and the TCRdb table lists in-frame clones only, not all of them. The data contain hundreds of thousands of clones, 75% to 90% of them seen just once; the ten biggest clones take up roughly 10%. Here the sequenced sample was peripheral blood, taken in a trial of Ad26.COV2.S vaccine versus placebo. The source is a person between 18 and 60 years old who received the Ad26.COV2.S COVID-19 vaccine or a placebo.

The chain employs TRBV5-1 and TRBJ2-5; TRBD2 is a possible D gene (6 bases). CDR3 length: 16 residues. Per germline, CDR1 SGHRS and CDR2 YFSETQ. The V end was cut by 6 bases, the J end by 3 bases, with 21 bases between. The CDR3 bases are TGCGCCAGCACTATCGCCACCGGGACTTCAAAAGAGACCCAGTACTTC. This encodes CASTIATGTSKETQYF.

The chain is built from TRBV5-5 and TRBJ2-5; 7 bases fit TRBD1. Looked up from germline, CDR1 is SGHKS and CDR2 is YYEKEE (reference sequence). After removal of 1 base from V and 3 bases from J, the junction contained 0 bases not matched to a gene. The CDR3 extends over 13 amino acids. The CDR3 reads CASSLTGEETQYF. In DNA form, the CDR3 reads TGTGCCAGCAGCTTGACAGGGGAAGAGACCCAGTACTTC.

The chain is built from TRBV3-1 (or the pseudogene TRBV3-2) and TRBJ1-2, with D tentatively TRBD1 (6 bases). Germline-derived CDR1 and CDR2 are LGHDT and YNNKEL (reference sequence). Trimming stripped 0 bases from V and 5 bases from J, with 10 bases between. The CDR3 has 14 residues. The CDR3 here is CASSQDTGWYGYTF. DNA of the CDR3: TGTGCCAGCAGCCAAGACACAGGGTGGTATGGCTACACCTTC.

The sample holds one count of this clone. This chain connects TRBV7-6 to TRBJ2-1, with 10 bases fitting TRBD2. Trimming at V came to 0 bases and at J to 7 bases, leaving 3 bases not matched to a gene. CDR1 and CDR2 from the germline V gene are SGHVS and FNYEAQ. The CDR3 spans 15 residues. CDR3 coding DNA: TGTGCCAGCAGCTTAGCAGCGGGAGGGCCGAATGAGCAGTTCTTC. Amino acids: CASSLAAGGPNEQFF.

The CDR3, as DNA: TGTGCCAGCAGCTTAGACCGGACGGACCTCTACGAGCAGTACTTC. This gives the protein CASSLDRTDLYEQYF. This rearrangement joins TRBV11-2 to TRBJ2-7; D uncertain. The ends were cut back, 0 bases at V and 3 bases at J, with 12 bases in the middle. Germline V gene lookup returns CDR1 SGHAT and CDR2 FQNNGV. The CDR3 runs to 15 residues.

The genes are TRBV10-3 and TRBJ2-7; 8 nucleotides agree with TRBD2. The germline V gene encodes CDR1 ENHRY and CDR2 SYGVKD. The junction had 6 bases not matched to a gene; V was cut back by 6 bases and J by 5 bases. There are 13 residues in the CDR3. The CDR3 DNA reads TGTGCCATCAGGGGGACTAGTAACCACGAGCAGTACTTC. This sequence encodes CAIRGTSNHEQYF.

By sample share, this clone is medium-sized. V gene TRBV7-9 combines with J gene TRBJ2-7; TRBD1 agrees at 7 bases. This CDR3 contains 15 residues. Germline CDR1 SEHNR, CDR2 FQNEAQ (reference sequence). With 4 bases clipped from V and 5 bases from J, the junction kept 11 bases outside the gene matches. The chain's CDR3 is CASSSLDRDFHEQYF. DNA for the CDR3: TGTGCCAGCAGCTCGCTTGACAGGGATTTCCACGAGCAGTACTTC.

The rearrangement joins TRBV14 to TRBJ1-2; D not certain. Germline CDR1 SGHDN, CDR2 FVKESK. The ends were cut back, 4 bases at V and 4 bases at J, with 10 bases in the middle. The CDR3 consists of 13 residues. CDR3 protein: CASSRTGIYGYTF. CDR3 sequence (DNA): TGTGCCAGCAGCCGGACGGGAATCTATGGCTACACCTTC.

Many counts were recorded for this clone. The chain uses TRBV7-6 and TRBJ2-7; 11 bases align to TRBD1. Trimming took 5 bases from V and 5 from J; bases not matched to a gene: 8. The CDR3 totals 15 residues. CDR1 SGHVS and CDR2 FNYEAQ come from the germline V gene. The CDR3 DNA is TGTGCCAGCAGCCCCATTGGGACAGGGGGAGACGAGCAGTACTTC. Protein sequence: CASSPIGTGGDEQYF.

J is TRBJ2-7 and V is TRBV11-2; maybe TRBD2 (6 bases). Germline values: CDR1 SGHAT, CDR2 FQNNGV. V was trimmed by 8 bases and J by 7 bases, leaving 21 bases between them. This CDR3 is 14 amino acids long. In nucleotides, the CDR3 is TGTGCCAGCGGAGGAGGGCCCGGGCGTTGGGAGCAGTACTTC. This encodes CASGGGPGRWEQYF.

This rearrangement joins TRBV7-9 to TRBJ1-2; D may be TRBD1 (5 bases). Germline-derived CDR1 and CDR2 are SEHNR and FQNEAQ (reference sequence). V was shortened by 1 base and J by 6 bases, with 9 bases between the two germline ends. The CDR3 is 13 amino acids. This CDR3 is CASSLEGADGYTF. The CDR3 DNA reads as TGTGCCAGCAGCTTAGAAGGGGCTGATGGCTACACCTTC.

The genes are TRBV6-5 and TRBJ1-5, with TRBD1 matching over 8 bases. This CDR3 comprises 15 residues. Germline values: CDR1 MNHEY, CDR2 SVGAGI. The junction had 8 bases not matched to a gene; V was cut back by 6 bases and J by 4 bases. CDR3 amino acids: CASRPQGTGNQPQHF. The CDR3 DNA reads as TGTGCCAGCAGACCACAGGGGACAGGAAATCAGCCCCAGCATTTT.

This clone was seen a handful of times. J is TRBJ2-7 and V is TRBV10-2, with 10 nucleotides matching TRBD1. J lost 4 bases, V lost 2 bases, and 2 bases had no gene match. CDR3 length: 14 residues. Per germline, CDR1 WSHSY and CDR2 SAAADI. DNA of the CDR3: TGCGCCAGCAGTGAGGGGACAGGGGTATACGAGCAGTACTTC. It translates to CASSEGTGVYEQYF.

V and J are TRBV6-5 and TRBJ2-1; 10 bases map to TRBD1. V trimming: 5 bases; J trimming: 7 bases; junction bases outside the gene matches: 8. Germline-derived CDR1 and CDR2 are MNHEY and SVGAGI. This CDR3 is built from 15 residues. In nucleotides, the CDR3 is TGTGCCAGCAGTCTCGACAGGGGGCGCGGGAATGAGCAGTTCTTC. Protein product: CASSLDRGRGNEQFF.

Comment on this clone: This same CDR3 is encoded by further DNA sequences in the sample. The V gene is TRBV12-3 or TRBV12-4, the J gene TRBJ1-1; 8 bases are a match to TRBD1. The CDR3 spans 13 residues. The trim removed 2 bases at V and 4 bases at J, leaving 0 bases unmatched. The CDR3, as DNA: TGTGCCAGCAGTTTACAGGGGGCCACTGAAGCTTTCTTT. Translating gives CASSLQGATEAFF.

In this sample, this clone turned up a few times. The sample has other DNA sequences that encode this CDR3 too. The CDR3 bases are TGTGCCAGCAGCTTCAGGACAGGGGAGGGCTACGAGCAGTACTTC. Its translation is CASSFRTGEGYEQYF. The V call is TRBV7-2, the J call TRBJ2-7; 9 nucleotides line up with TRBD1. This CDR3 spans 15 amino acids. Germline values: CDR1 SGHTA, CDR2 FQGNSA. Trimming at V came to 3 bases and at J to 3 bases, leaving 6 bases not matched to a gene.

The J gene is TRBJ2-3, the V gene TRBV19; 12 nucleotides agree with TRBD2. J gave up 7 bases and V 5 bases, and 13 bases lay outside the gene matches. The germline V gene encodes CDR1 LNHDA and CDR2 SQIVND (reference sequence). The CDR3 is 17 residues long. CDR3 sequence: CASSPQDLAGGMNTQYF. The CDR3 DNA follows: TGTGCCAGTAGTCCCCAGGATCTAGCGGGAGGGATGAATACGCAGTATTTT.

V is TRBV7-2 and J is TRBJ1-5, with a weak D call TRBD1 (5 bases). Trimming stripped 5 bases from V and 9 bases from J, with 17 bases between. The length of the CDR3 is 14 residues. Germline CDR1 SGHTA, CDR2 FQGNSA. Here the CDR3 DNA reads TGTGCCAGCAGCCCGCAGGGACCTGGAGGGCCCCAGCATTTT. Translating gives CASSPQGPGGPQHF.

The chain links TRBV4-1 to TRBJ1-4, with D hard to call. The CDR3 runs to 12 residues. V lost 4 bases and J lost 7, with 7 bases in between. CDR1 is MGHRA, CDR2 YSYEKL, per germline. The CDR3 region is CASSPRVEKLFF. In nucleotides, the CDR3 is TGCGCCAGCAGCCCGCGGGTTGAAAAACTGTTTTTT.

The chain has TRBV6-6 and TRBJ2-6; D could derive from TRBD1 or TRBD2 (5 bases each). The CDR3 covers 19 residues. V was clipped by 6 bases and J by 0 bases, with 21 bases between them. CDR1 and CDR2 (germline): MNHNY, SVGAGI (reference sequence). The CDR3 DNA is TGTGCCAGCAGCTTACTCGGATGGGGACGGAACTCTGGGGCCAACGTCCTGACTTTC. Amino acid sequence: CASSLLGWGRNSGANVLTF.

The chain combines TRBV3-1 (or the pseudogene TRBV3-2) with TRBJ2-7; 9 nucleotides align to TRBD2. Trimming at V came to 5 bases and at J to 7 bases, leaving 15 bases not matched to a gene. This CDR3 has 16 amino acids. Germline CDR1 reads LGHDT; CDR2 reads YNNKEL (reference sequence). CDR3 protein: CASSDRGSGGPLEQYF. CDR3 DNA sequence: TGTGCCAGCAGCGACCGGGGGAGCGGGGGGCCGTTGGAGCAGTACTTC.

The rearrangement joins TRBV28 to TRBJ1-2, with D possibly being TRBD1 (5 bases). Germline CDR1 is MDHEN and CDR2 is SYDVKM. The CDR3 has 13 residues. V was trimmed by 3 bases and J by 4 bases, leaving 9 bases between them. The CDR3 is CASSFRGPYGYTF. In nucleotides, the CDR3 is TGTGCCAGCAGTTTTAGGGGACCCTATGGCTACACCTTC.

The chain links TRBV7-9 to TRBJ2-7, with no clear D. The V end was cut by 1 base, the J end by 4 bases, with 8 bases between. The CDR3 runs 13 residues. Germline V CDR1 and CDR2: SEHNR, FQNEAQ (reference sequence). CDR3: CASSLDLEYEQYF. The CDR3 DNA reads TGTGCCAGCAGCTTAGACTTGGAGTACGAGCAGTACTTC. The full variable domain, rest sourced from reference TRBV7-9 and TRBJ2-7, is DTGVSQNPRHKITKRGQNVTFRCDPISEHNRLYWYRQTLGQGPEFLTYFQNEAQLEKSRLLSDRFSAERPKGSFSTLEIQRTEQGDSAMYLCASSLDLEYEQYFGPGTRLTVT.

The CDR3 bases are TGCGCCAGCAGCTTGGGGAGCGGGGGGGCAACACGTGAGACCCAGTACTTC. It specifies CASSLGSGGATRETQYF. This chain connects TRBV5-1 to TRBJ2-5; 10 bases are a match to TRBD2. The CDR3 runs 17 residues. With V trimmed by 0 bases and J by 5 bases, 10 bases remained unmatched. Germline V gives CDR1 SGHRS, CDR2 YFSETQ.

As concerns this clone: One end of the junction is discordant with germline, which a read error may explain. The chain links TRBV2 to TRBJ2-3; TRBD1 agrees at 9 bases. There are 11 residues in the CDR3. CDR1 is SNHLY, CDR2 FYNNEI, per germline. The CDR3 loop is CASSEGGTGFF. The CDR3 DNA reads TGTGCCAGCAGTGAAGGGGGGACAGGGTTTTTT. Full variable domain (outside the CDR3, taken from reference TRBV2 and TRBJ2-3): EPEVTQTPSHQVTQMGQEVILRCVPISNHLYFYWYRQILGQKVEFLVSFYNNEISEKSEIFDDQFSVERPDGSNFTLKIRSTKLEDSAMYFCASSEGGTGFFGPGTRLTVL.

The chain recombines TRBV6-5 with TRBJ1-1; D call uncertain. The CDR3 loop spans 14 amino acids. Germline CDR1 is MNHEY and CDR2 is SVGAGI. The V and J ends lost 4 bases and 0 bases respectively, with 9 bases between them. This CDR3 is CASSSGGLNTEAFF. DNA for the CDR3: TGTGCCAGCAGTTCCGGCGGGCTGAACACTGAAGCTTTCTTT.

The chain employs TRBV11-2 and TRBJ1-1; tentatively, D is TRBD1 (5 bases). Germline CDR1 and CDR2: SGHAT and FQNNGV. The CDR3 covers 15 residues. Trimming removed 1 base at V and 4 bases at J, with 13 bases between. CDR3 bases: TGTGCCAGCAGCTTAGTTCTCAGGGCGGCCACTGAAGCTTTCTTT. Translating it yields CASSLVLRAATEAFF.